These T cell receptor beta chains were read from a single sample in a study of blood T cells in healthy people across ages. TCRdb fed the 5' RACE reads into MiXCR, producing one record per CDR3 protein. The data contain around 800,000 distinct CDR3 sequences, less than 80% of them singletons. The sequencing input was blood. All receptors come from a young man in good health. CDR3s include the opening cysteine and the closing phenylalanine or tryptophan. Each record gives: J gene, D gene, clone size, V gene, CDR3 protein, CDR3 DNA. D genes are given only for firm matches. Size values are once, few and many counts, or a class for expanded clones, and some rows have none.

TRBJ2-5	.	.	TRBV7-2	CASSLGSMQYF	TGTGCCAGCAGCTTAGGGTCGATGCAGTACTTC
TRBJ1-1	.	few	TRBV14	CASSPTQNTEAFF	TGTGCCAGCAGCCCAACCCAGAACACTGAAGCTTTCTTT
TRBJ1-5	.	.	TRBV6-5	CASSYVKAFGRSNQPQHF	TGTGCCAGCAGTTACGTCAAAGCGTTCGGCCGCAGCAATCAGCCCCAGCATTTT
TRBJ2-1	TRBD2	once	TRBV27	CASTNSGAHEQFF	TGTGCCAGCACAAATAGCGGGGCCCATGAGCAGTTCTTC
TRBJ2-3	TRBD2	once	TRBV28	CASSPPLAGEPDTQYF	TGTGCCAGCAGTCCACCACTAGCGGGGGAACCGGATACGCAGTATTTT
TRBJ2-4	.	.	TRBV4-2	CASSQGSPGGHIQYF	TGTGCCAGCAGCCAAGGAAGTCCCGGCGGGCACATTCAGTACTTC
TRBJ2-7	TRBD2	.	TRBV20-1	CSASGGTNPYEQYF	TGCAGTGCCAGCGGCGGGACTAACCCCTACGAGCAGTACTTC
TRBJ1-2	.	.	TRBV6-1	CASHPSGQNYGYTF	TGTGCCAGCCATCCTTCGGGACAAAACTATGGCTACACCTTC
TRBJ1-2	TRBD1	few	TRBV29-1	CSVRQGLGYTF	TGCAGCGTTCGACAGGGACTTGGCTACACCTTC
TRBJ2-5	.	.	TRBV29-1	CSVEDTGAGETQYF	TGCAGCGTTGAAGATACCGGGGCCGGAGAGACCCAGTACTTC
TRBJ2-5	.	.	TRBV20-1	CSARPAGPEGETQYF	TGCAGTGCTAGACCTGCGGGACCCGAGGGAGAGACCCAGTACTTC
TRBJ1-2	TRBD1	few	TRBV3-1	CASSQWTGFGNYGYTF	TGTGCCAGCAGCCAGTGGACAGGGTTCGGCAACTATGGCTACACCTTC
TRBJ1-2	.	few	TRBV7-2	CASSRSGTNGYTF	TGTGCCAGCAGCAGATCCGGGACAAATGGCTACACCTTC
TRBJ2-3	TRBD1	few	TRBV11-2	CASSLGQPTDTQYF	TGTGCCAGCAGCTTGGGACAGCCCACAGATACGCAGTATTTT
TRBJ1-4	.	once	TRBV25-1	CASSDSTTNEKLFF	TGTGCCAGCAGCGACTCAACAACTAATGAAAAACTGTTTTTT
TRBJ2-7	.	.	TRBV28	CTSSSDRYEQYF	TGTACCAGCAGTTCCGACAGATACGAGCAGTACTTC
TRBJ1-2	TRBD1	few	TRBV12-3/TRBV12-4	CASSQGQGDGGYTF	TGTGCCAGCAGTCAAGGACAGGGTGACGGAGGCTACACCTTC
TRBJ2-7	.	many	TRBV27	CASSLYGEQYF	TGTGCCAGCAGTTTATATGGGGAGCAGTACTTC
TRBJ2-1	.	.	TRBV24-1	CATSAQGSEEQFF	TGTGCCACCAGTGCACAGGGCAGTGAGGAGCAGTTCTTC
TRBJ1-2	.	few	TRBV10-3	CAISDSNRDKSGYGYTF	TGTGCCATCAGTGATTCTAACCGGGACAAGAGTGGCTATGGCTACACCTTC
TRBJ2-7	.	.	TRBV28	CASSLGQLYEQYF	TGTGCCAGCAGTTTAGGGCAGCTGTACGAGCAGTACTTC
TRBJ1-2	TRBD1	.	TRBV6-5	CAISQGLGQLYGYTF	TGTGCCATCTCTCAGGGACTGGGACAGCTGTATGGCTACACCTTC
TRBJ1-5	.	.	TRBV7-9	CASSLGNGDNQPQHF	TGTGCCAGCAGCCTAGGGAACGGAGACAATCAGCCCCAGCATTTT
TRBJ2-3	.	few	TRBV6-2/TRBV6-3	CASSPGTLSTDTQYF	TGTGCCAGCAGTCCCGGGACACTATCCACAGATACGCAGTATTTT
TRBJ1-6	.	.	TRBV12-3/TRBV12-4	CASREGLRSPLHF	TGTGCCAGCCGGGAGGGTTTGAGATCACCCCTCCACTTT
TRBJ2-7	.	many	TRBV9	CASSGSSYEQYF	TGTGCCAGCAGTGGCAGCTCCTACGAGCAGTACTTC
TRBJ2-1	.	.	TRBV7-3	CASSFSTNNEQFF	TGTGCCAGCAGCTTTTCGACTAACAATGAGCAGTTCTTC
TRBJ2-7	TRBD1	.	TRBV20-1	CSAPWDSLEQYF	TGCAGTGCTCCCTGGGACAGTCTCGAGCAGTACTTC
TRBJ2-7	.	.	TRBV27	CASSYGLLYEQYF	TGTGCCAGCAGTTACGGACTACTCTACGAGCAGTACTTC
TRBJ2-3	TRBD1	.	TRBV29-1	CSVALRAGGMDTQYF	TGCAGCGTCGCTTTGAGGGCAGGGGGCATGGATACGCAGTATTTT
TRBJ1-2	.	.	TRBV25-1	CASSEPSDLDYGYTF	TGTGCCAGCAGTGAACCCTCGGACCTAGACTATGGCTACACCTTC
TRBJ2-7	.	few	TRBV28	CASSRQLRVWHEQYF	TGTGCCAGCAGTCGCCAACTCAGGGTGTGGCACGAGCAGTACTTC
TRBJ2-3	.	.	TRBV7-9	CASSLEGLSDTQYF	TGTGCCAGCAGCTTAGAAGGACTCTCAGATACGCAGTATTTT
TRBJ2-4	TRBD1	.	TRBV7-2	CASSHERQGGEQYF	TGTGCCAGCAGCCACGAACGACAGGGTGGGGAGCAGTACTTC
TRBJ2-2	.	.	TRBV4-2	CASSQGQITGELFF	TGTGCCAGCAGCCAGGGACAAATCACCGGGGAGCTGTTTTTT
TRBJ1-2	.	.	TRBV20-1	CSATTRYGYTF	TGCAGTGCTACGACACGGTATGGCTACACCTTC
TRBJ2-7	TRBD2	.	TRBV6-5	CASRLAGGLTYEQYF	TGTGCCAGCAGACTAGCGGGCGGCCTCACCTACGAGCAGTACTTC
TRBJ2-7	.	.	TRBV7-8	CASSPGPRTVWYF	TGTGCCAGCAGCCCGGGGCCCCGGACAGTCTGGTACTTC
TRBJ1-5	.	.	TRBV2	CASSEDRIKNQPQHF	TGTGCCAGCAGTGAGGACAGAATAAAGAATCAGCCCCAGCATTTT
TRBJ2-3	.	.	TRBV2	CASSDSGGTDTQYF	TGTGCCAGCAGTGACTCGGGGGGCACAGATACGCAGTATTTT
TRBJ1-5	.	.	TRBV12-3/TRBV12-4	CASSLPGMYQPQHF	TGTGCCAGCAGTTTGCCCGGAATGTATCAGCCCCAGCATTTT
TRBJ2-3	.	.	TRBV7-2	CASSLAGIFTDTQYF	TGTGCCAGCAGCTTAGCGGGAATATTCACAGATACGCAGTATTTT
TRBJ1-2	.	few	TRBV4-3	CASSQDNQFTGLYGYTF	TGCGCCAGCAGCCAAGATAACCAATTTACAGGTCTCTATGGCTACACCTTC
TRBJ2-7	.	.	TRBV28	CASSLRQTYEQYF	TGTGCCAGCAGTTTACGGCAGACCTACGAGCAGTACTTC
TRBJ2-7	.	.	TRBV19	CASKRAGGGYEQYF	TGTGCCAGTAAGCGGGCAGGGGGAGGCTACGAGCAGTACTTC
TRBJ2-7	.	.	TRBV5-8	CASSLGGRTYEQYF	TGTGCCAGCAGCTTGGGGGGCAGGACCTACGAGCAGTACTTC